Described below is a single TCR beta chain sequence and its context. Its antigen is not identified. These data are taken from a study of cytotoxic CD8 clonotypes in ibrutinib-treated CLL. As for the study in general: The patients comprised roughly 10 relapsed/refractory and 15 treatment-naive cases, some 18 IGHV unmutated.

Germline CDR1 reads PRHDT; CDR2 reads FYEKMQ (reference sequence). Germline trimming cut 4 bases from V and 6 bases from J; bases unmatched to any gene: 18. CDR3 size: 19 residues. TCRdb's copy holds only in-frame clones and misses some; the assay was immunoSEQ multiplex PCR. The table has about 68,000 clones, roughly 72% seen once; the top ten hold around 5.8%. Findings and caveats of the study: Sample timing was unmatched between remission and later-progressing patients; lymph nodes unstudied. Clonality increased at ibrutinib response, then returned toward baseline at progression. Under treatment, the uncommon public clonotypes either contracted or remained stable.

The chain employs TRBV13 and TRBJ2-2, with 9 bases lining up with TRBD1. The material was PBMCs, obtained after 12 months of ibrutinib treatment. The receptor was isolated from a human donor with chronic lymphocytic leukemia. In DNA, the CDR3 is TGTGCCAGCAGCTCGCCGGGACAGGGAGGTTGGAGTGTTCCCGGGGAGCTGTTTTTT. Its protein product is CASSSPGQGGWSVPGELFF.